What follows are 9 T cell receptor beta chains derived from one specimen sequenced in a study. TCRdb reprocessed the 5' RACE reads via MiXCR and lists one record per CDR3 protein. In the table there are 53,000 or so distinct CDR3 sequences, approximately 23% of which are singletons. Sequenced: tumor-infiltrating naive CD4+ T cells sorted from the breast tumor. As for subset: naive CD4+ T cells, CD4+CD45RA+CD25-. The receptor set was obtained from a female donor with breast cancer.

The CDR3 spells CSAAGTGTYEQYF. The CDR3, as DNA: TGCAGTGCCGCCGGGACAGGGACCTACGAGCAGTACTTC. The chain uses TRBV20-1 and TRBJ2-7; TRBD1 matches 9 bases. There are 13 residues in the CDR3. The junction had 5 bases not matched to a gene; V was cut back by 6 bases and J by 2 bases. From germline, CDR1 is DFQATT and CDR2 SNEGSKA (reference sequence).

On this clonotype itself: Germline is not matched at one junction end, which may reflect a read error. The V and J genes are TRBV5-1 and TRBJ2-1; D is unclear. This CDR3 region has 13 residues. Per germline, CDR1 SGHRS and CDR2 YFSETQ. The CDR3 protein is CASSVNSNNEQFF. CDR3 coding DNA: TGCGCCAGCAGCGTAAACTCCAACAATGAGCAGTTCTTC.

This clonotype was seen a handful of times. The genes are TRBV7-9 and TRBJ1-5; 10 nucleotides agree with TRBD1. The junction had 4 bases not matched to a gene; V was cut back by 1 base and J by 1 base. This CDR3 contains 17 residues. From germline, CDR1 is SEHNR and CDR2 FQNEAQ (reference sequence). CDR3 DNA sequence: TGTGCCAGCAGCTTAGAGGGACAGGGGTCGAGCAATCAGCCCCAGCATTTT. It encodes CASSLEGQGSSNQPQHF.

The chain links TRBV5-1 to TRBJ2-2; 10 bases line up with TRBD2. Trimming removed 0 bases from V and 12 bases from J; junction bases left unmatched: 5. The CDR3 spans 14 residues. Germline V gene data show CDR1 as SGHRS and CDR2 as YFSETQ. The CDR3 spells CASSLAERGGQLFF. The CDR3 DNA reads TGCGCCAGCAGCTTGGCCGAGCGGGGGGGGCAGCTGTTTTTT.

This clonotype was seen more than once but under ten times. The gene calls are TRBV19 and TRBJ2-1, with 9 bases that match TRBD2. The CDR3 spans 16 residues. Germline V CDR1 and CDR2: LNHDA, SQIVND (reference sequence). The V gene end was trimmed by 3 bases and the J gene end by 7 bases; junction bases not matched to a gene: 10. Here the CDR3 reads CASSMISGLAGNEQFF. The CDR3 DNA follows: TGTGCCAGTAGTATGATCAGCGGGCTAGCGGGGAATGAGCAGTTCTTC. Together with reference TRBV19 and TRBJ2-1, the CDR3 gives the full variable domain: DGGITQSPKYLFRKEGQNVTLSCEQNLNHDAMYWYRQDPGQGLRLIYYSQIVNDFQKGDIAEGYSVSREKKESFPLTVTSAQKNPTAFYLCASSMISGLAGNEQFFGPGTRLTVL.

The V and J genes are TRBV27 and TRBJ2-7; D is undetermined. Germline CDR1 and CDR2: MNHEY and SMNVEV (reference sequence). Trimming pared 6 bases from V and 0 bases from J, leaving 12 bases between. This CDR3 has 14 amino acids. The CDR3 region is CASSLNWVSYEQYF. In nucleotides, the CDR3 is TGTGCCAGCAGCTTAAATTGGGTCTCCTACGAGCAGTACTTC.

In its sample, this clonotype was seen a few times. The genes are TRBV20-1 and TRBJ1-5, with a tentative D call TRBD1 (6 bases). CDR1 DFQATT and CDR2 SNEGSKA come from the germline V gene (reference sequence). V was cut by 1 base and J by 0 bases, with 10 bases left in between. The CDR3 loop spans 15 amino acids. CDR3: CSARAQGTSNQPQHF. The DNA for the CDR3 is TGCAGTGCTAGAGCACAGGGAACTAGCAATCAGCCCCAGCATTTT.

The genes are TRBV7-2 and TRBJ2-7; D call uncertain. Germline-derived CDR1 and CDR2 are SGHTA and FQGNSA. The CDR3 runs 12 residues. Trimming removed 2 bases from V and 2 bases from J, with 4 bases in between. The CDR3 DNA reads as TGTGCCAGCAGCTTAAGTCCCTACGAGCAGTACTTC. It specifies CASSLSPYEQYF.

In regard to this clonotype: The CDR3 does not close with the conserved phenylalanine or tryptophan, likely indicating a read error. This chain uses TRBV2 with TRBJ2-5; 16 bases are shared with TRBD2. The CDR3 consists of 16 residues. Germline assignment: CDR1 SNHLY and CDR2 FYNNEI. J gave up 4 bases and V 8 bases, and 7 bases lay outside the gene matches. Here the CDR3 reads CASSGTSGGALETQYL. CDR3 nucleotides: TGTGCCAGCTCCGGGACTAGCGGGGGGGCCTTAGAGACCCAGTACCTC.